These 22 T cell receptor beta chains were all obtained from the same sample, sequenced in a study of T-cell memory formation after mild COVID-19 (dated by TCRdb to about 2021). Library method: 5' RACE. The sequencing machine was an Illumina NovaSeq 6000. TCRdb reprocessing: public reads trimmed at Q25 with fastp, clones called with MiXCR, in-frame beta chains kept. Rows matching on CDR3 protein sequence are summarized as one entry with the most common DNA and genes. The table for this sample lists about 410,000 distinct CDR3 sequences; more than 15% of them were counted only once. The ten largest clones add up to about 22% of the sample. Sample: PBMCs or a T cell subset sorted from them (not recorded which). The receptors were gathered from a man younger than 35 who had mild COVID-19 (a few samples of this study predate the infection). The sample titles of this study are shuffled in the database, so cell type and time point are left out; the donor was told from shared clones.

The chain has TRBV4-3 and TRBJ1-2; D unclear. The germline V gene has CDR1 LGHNA and CDR2 YSLEER. Trimming removed 1 base at V and 4 bases at J, with 34 bases between. The CDR3 contains 22 residues. In DNA form, the CDR3 reads TGCGCCAGCAGCCAAGCTGGGCTGAGTACATCCCGCCCCTCCGGACGGGCCTATGGCTACACCTTC. Protein product: CASSQAGLSTSRPSGRAYGYTF.

The chain joins TRBV20-1 to TRBJ2-3; 7 nucleotides align to TRBD2. This CDR3 is built from 15 residues. J gave up 1 base and V 4 bases, and 8 bases lay outside the gene matches. CDR1 is DFQATT and CDR2 is SNEGSKA in the germline V gene (reference sequence). CDR3 protein: CSATVAREGTDTQYF. The CDR3 DNA sequence: TGCAGTGCTACCGTCGCCCGGGAGGGCACAGATACGCAGTATTTT.

This clonotype came up a few times. The V gene is TRBV7-6, the J gene TRBJ2-1; tentative D call: TRBD2 (5 bases). This CDR3 region has 14 residues. V was trimmed by 1 base and J by 9 bases, leaving 13 bases between them. The V gene's germline CDR1 is SGHVS and CDR2 FNYEAQ. CDR3 in DNA: TGTGCCAGCAGCTTAGGAGGGTCGGGTAGTGAGCAGTTCTTC. As protein: CASSLGGSGSEQFF.

This clonotype has more than one count but fewer than ten. The V call is TRBV29-1, the J call TRBJ1-1, with D perhaps matching TRBD1 (5 bases). This CDR3 has 13 amino acids. V lost 4 bases and J lost 6, with 15 bases in between. Germline loops: CDR1 SQVTM, CDR2 ANQGSEA. Written as DNA, the CDR3 is TGCAGCGTTGGAGGGGTATTGAGGCCTGAAGCTTTCTTT. This gives the protein CSVGGVLRPEAFF.

This chain joins TRBV7-9 and TRBJ2-3, with no clear D. CDR3 length: 14 residues. V was pared by 3 bases and J by 0 bases, with 7 bases between. Germline loops: CDR1 SEHNR, CDR2 FQNEAQ (reference sequence). The CDR3 sequence is CASSFPLSTDTQYF. CDR3 nucleotide sequence: TGTGCCAGCAGCTTTCCTCTGAGCACAGATACGCAGTATTTT. Combining the CDR3 with reference TRBV7-9 and TRBJ2-3 gives the whole variable domain DTGVSQNPRHKITKRGQNVTFRCDPISEHNRLYWYRQTLGQGPEFLTYFQNEAQLEKSRLLSDRFSAERPKGSFSTLEIQRTEQGDSAMYLCASSFPLSTDTQYFGPGTRLTVL.

The genes are TRBV7-2 and TRBJ2-3; perhaps D is TRBD1 or TRBD2 (5 bases each). Deletions cut 11 bases from V and 4 bases from J, with 22 bases between. Germline values: CDR1 SGHTA, CDR2 FQGNSA. CDR3 length equals 15 residues. CDR3 residues: CASERDRLSPDTQYF. DNA for the CDR3: TGTGCCTCCGAACGGGACCGTTTATCCCCAGATACGCAGTATTTT. The variable domain in full, with the rest retrieved from reference TRBV7-2 and TRBJ2-3, is GAGVSQSPSNKVTEKGKDVELRCDPISGHTALYWYRQSLGQGLEFLIYFQGNSAPDKSGLPSDRFSAERTGGSVSTLTIQRTQQEDSAVYLCASERDRLSPDTQYFGPGTRLTVL.

V is TRBV2 and J is TRBJ1-5; D is perhaps TRBD1 (5 bases). The CDR3 extends over 14 amino acids. Between the trimmed V and J ends, which lost 1 base and 7 bases, there was a span of 11 bases. Germline CDR1 is SNHLY and CDR2 is FYNNEI. Written as DNA, the CDR3 is TGTGCCAGCAGTGAAGGGAGGGGAGGACAGCCCCAGCATTTT. Amino acids: CASSEGRGGQPQHF.

Ten or more counts support this clonotype. The chain couples TRBV10-3 to TRBJ1-6, with D uncertain. Germline-derived CDR1 and CDR2 are ENHRY and SYGVKD. The length of the CDR3 is 14 residues. V gave up 7 bases and J gave up 8 bases, with 15 bases separating them. The CDR3 DNA reads as TGTGCCATCACCACGGACCCGAGGGATTCACCCCTCCACTTT. As protein: CAITTDPRDSPLHF.

This clonotype has a handful of counts. This chain connects TRBV4-1 to TRBJ1-2; TRBD1 is a possible D gene (6 bases). V lost 0 bases and J lost 6, with 11 bases in between. Per germline, CDR1 MGHRA and CDR2 YSYEKL. The CDR3 loop spans 14 amino acids. The CDR3 nucleotides are TGCGCCAGCAGCCAAGAGGGCAGGGGTGATGGCTACACCTTC. This gives the protein CASSQEGRGDGYTF.

This clonotype was counted ten times or more. The chain carries TRBV7-2 and TRBJ1-1; D is uncertain. The CDR3 loop spans 12 amino acids. Germline CDR1 and CDR2: SGHTA and FQGNSA. V was clipped by 6 bases and J by 1 base, with 6 bases between them. The CDR3 region is CASRAWNTEAFF. CDR3 coding DNA: TGTGCCAGCAGAGCCTGGAACACTGAAGCTTTCTTT.

A few counts support this clonotype. This chain uses TRBV25-1 with TRBJ2-7; possibly TRBD2 for D (5 bases). Per the germline V gene, CDR1 is MGHDK and CDR2 is SYGVNS. The CDR3 runs to 15 residues. V was clipped by 3 bases and J by 5 bases, with 17 bases between them. CDR3 DNA sequence: TGTGCCAGCAGTGAGTCCCGCAGGTACGGGGACGAGCAGTACTTC. It specifies CASSESRRYGDEQYF.

This clonotype was seen a handful of times. CDR3 DNA: TGCAGCGCCCGACAGGAAAACTATGGCTACACCTTC. Encoded protein: CSARQENYGYTF. V and J are TRBV29-1 and TRBJ1-2; maybe TRBD1 (6 bases). V shed 7 bases and J shed 2 bases, with 11 bases lying between them. The germline CDR1 and CDR2 sequences are SQVTM and ANQGSEA. The CDR3 runs 12 residues.

This rearrangement joins TRBV5-1 to TRBJ2-3; no reliable D call. Germline-derived CDR1 and CDR2 are SGHRS and YFSETQ. With 0 bases removed from V and 0 bases from J, the gap between germline ends came to 8 bases. The CDR3 is 15 amino acids. This CDR3 reads CASSLGRISTDTQYF. CDR3 nucleotides: TGCGCCAGCAGCTTGGGACGGATTAGCACAGATACGCAGTATTTT.

This rearrangement joins TRBV28 to TRBJ1-1; D is unclear. Per germline, CDR1 MDHEN and CDR2 SYDVKM. CDR3 length: 11 residues. Trimming stripped 6 bases from V and 7 bases from J, with 9 bases between. The CDR3: CASSAGSEAFF. For the CDR3, the DNA is TGTGCCAGCAGCGCCGGCAGTGAAGCTTTCTTT.

The chain's CDR3 is CASSFRVLWRGENQETQYF. The CDR3 DNA reads TGTGCCAGCAGCTTTCGGGTTCTTTGGAGGGGCGAAAACCAAGAGACCCAGTACTTC. The rearrangement links TRBV7-9 to TRBJ2-5; possible D gene TRBD2, 6 bases. Trimming shortened V by 3 bases and J by 0 bases, and 23 bases separated the two germline ends. Germline V gives CDR1 SEHNR, CDR2 FQNEAQ (reference sequence). This CDR3 is 19 amino acids long. Full variable domain (outside the CDR3, taken from reference TRBV7-9 and TRBJ2-5): DTGVSQNPRHKITKRGQNVTFRCDPISEHNRLYWYRQTLGQGPEFLTYFQNEAQLEKSRLLSDRFSAERPKGSFSTLEIQRTEQGDSAMYLCASSFRVLWRGENQETQYFGPGTRLLVL.

This clonotype was picked up a small number of times. The chain uses TRBV4-1 and TRBJ1-3; D remains ambiguous. The germline gives CDR1 MGHRA, CDR2 YSYEKL. The CDR3 length is 17 residues. With 0 bases removed from V and 0 bases from J, the gap between germline ends came to 12 bases. This CDR3 reads CASSQDARADSGNTIYF. CDR3 in DNA: TGCGCCAGCAGCCAAGATGCCCGGGCAGACTCTGGAAACACCATATATTTT.

Only a few counts were recorded for this clonotype. This chain uses TRBV12-3 or TRBV12-4 with TRBJ1-1, with 8 nucleotides matching TRBD1. Trimming cost V 4 bases and J 4 bases; bases outside gene matches: 8. This CDR3 has 15 amino acids. CDR3 loop: CASSSRTGTGTEAFF. Written as DNA, the CDR3 is TGTGCCAGCAGTTCCCGGACAGGGACGGGCACTGAAGCTTTCTTT.

This clonotype showed up just a few times. The CDR3 DNA follows: TGCAGTGCTAGGGGGTCTGCAACTAATGAAAAACTGTTTTTT. This gives the protein CSARGSATNEKLFF. The chain joins TRBV20-1 to TRBJ1-4, with D unclear. The ends were cut back, 3 bases at V and 0 bases at J, with 8 bases in the middle. Looked up from germline, CDR1 is DFQATT and CDR2 is SNEGSKA (reference sequence). The CDR3 totals 14 residues.

The rearrangement links TRBV9 to TRBJ1-4; 12 nucleotides line up with TRBD1. There are 14 residues in the CDR3. The germline V gene has CDR1 SGDLS and CDR2 YYNGEE. V gave up 3 bases and J gave up 13 bases; unmatched junction bases: 7. DNA for the CDR3: TGTGCCAGCAGCGCCGGGACAGGGGGCTTTGTACTGTTTTTT. This sequence encodes CASSAGTGGFVLFF.

V gene TRBV7-9 combines with J gene TRBJ2-3, with D uncertain. Germline lookup yields CDR1 SEHNR and CDR2 FQNEAQ (reference sequence). CDR3 length: 15 amino acids. Between the trimmed V and J ends, which lost 5 bases and 6 bases, there was a span of 18 bases. The CDR3 is CASSHSGRPEDTQYF. The CDR3 DNA sequence: TGTGCCAGCAGCCACTCCGGTCGCCCCGAGGATACGCAGTATTTT. The complete variable domain, with remaining parts taken from reference TRBV7-9 and TRBJ2-3, reads DTGVSQNPRHKITKRGQNVTFRCDPISEHNRLYWYRQTLGQGPEFLTYFQNEAQLEKSRLLSDRFSAERPKGSFSTLEIQRTEQGDSAMYLCASSHSGRPEDTQYFGPGTRLTVL.

The table lists this clonotype with a few counts. A read error may produce the germline difference seen at one junction end. The chain carries TRBV9 and TRBJ1-3; 9 bases are a match to TRBD1. Germline CDR1 and CDR2: SGDLS and YYNGEE. This CDR3 comprises 11 residues. CDR3 in amino acids: CASSGDRGRHF. The CDR3 coding sequence is TGTGCCAGCAGCGGCGACAGGGGGAGGCATTTT.

The DNA for the CDR3 is TGCGCCAGGGGGGACATCGCCAATCAGCCCCAGCATTTT. It encodes CARGDIANQPQHF. This chain connects TRBV5-1 to TRBJ1-5; possibly TRBD1 for D (6 bases). This CDR3 has 13 residues. Germline CDR1 and CDR2: SGHRS and YFSETQ. Trimming shortened V by 8 bases and J by 3 bases, and 12 bases separated the two germline ends.